Here is one T cell receptor beta chain with its context. Sequencing was performed with immunoSEQ multiplex PCR; in TCRdb, only in-frame clones are kept and a portion is missing. Here the sample spans 250,000 to 350,000 clones, 92% being singletons. CDR1 is GTSNPN and CDR2 is SVGIG in the germline V gene (reference sequence). The CDR3 runs 17 residues. The V segment lost 3 bases and the J segment 0 bases; nucleotides outside the gene matches: 11. These data come from a study of blood T cell repertoires in COVID-19. The chain has TRBV30 and TRBJ1-3, with 7 bases matching TRBD1. Material: PBMCs or T cells enriched from blood (not recorded which). This receptor was obtained from a woman under 40 who had recovered from COVID-19. For the CDR3, the DNA is TGTGCCTGGAGAATGTACTCCGGGACAGTCTCTGGAAACACCATATATTTT. Its protein is CAWRMYSGTVSGNTIYF.